This paragraph reports one T cell receptor (beta chain). The sample is drawn from a study of blood T cell repertoires in COVID-19. As for the study in general: Acute and convalescent COVID-19 samples came from the United States, Italy and Spain. PBMCs, B-cell-depleted T cells, or T cells provided the cDNA or gDNA that made up the material.

Authors' methods: Quantification of nucleated cells was approximated via reference gene primer amplification. The protocol was immunoSEQ multiplex PCR, while the TCRdb copy is restricted to in-frame clones and leaves out a portion. V and J calls and clone size come straight from that table; D and trimming were deduced from the DNA. The data hold 300,000 to 400,000 clones, with approximately 90% observed a single time. Specimen: peripheral blood. This TCR derives from a woman between 50 and 59 years old with active or convalescent COVID-19.

The CDR3 DNA follows: TGTGCCAGCAGTGAGGGGACAGTTTATTTAGAAGCTTTCTTT. It specifies CASSEGTVYLEAFF. V is TRBV2 and J is TRBJ1-1, with 7 nucleotides matching TRBD1. CDR1 is SNHLY and CDR2 is FYNNEI in the germline V gene. CDR3 length: 14 residues. The J segment lost 8 bases and the V segment lost 3 bases, leaving 9 bases of the junction unmatched.